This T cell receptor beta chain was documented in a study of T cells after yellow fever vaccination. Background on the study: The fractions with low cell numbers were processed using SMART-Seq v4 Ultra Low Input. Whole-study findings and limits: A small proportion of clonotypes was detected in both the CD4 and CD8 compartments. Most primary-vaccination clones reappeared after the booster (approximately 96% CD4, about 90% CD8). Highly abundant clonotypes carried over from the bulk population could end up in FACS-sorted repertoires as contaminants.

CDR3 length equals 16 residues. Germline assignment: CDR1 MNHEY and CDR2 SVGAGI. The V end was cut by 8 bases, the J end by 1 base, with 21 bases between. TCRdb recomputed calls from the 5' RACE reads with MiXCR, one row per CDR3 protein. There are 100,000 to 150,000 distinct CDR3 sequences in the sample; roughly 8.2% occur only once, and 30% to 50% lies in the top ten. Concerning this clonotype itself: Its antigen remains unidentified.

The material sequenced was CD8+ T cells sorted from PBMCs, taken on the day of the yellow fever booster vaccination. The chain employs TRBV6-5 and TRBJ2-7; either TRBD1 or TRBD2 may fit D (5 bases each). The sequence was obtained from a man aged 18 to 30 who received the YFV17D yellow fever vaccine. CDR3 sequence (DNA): TGTGCCAGCGCTAAGGGGTTTGGGGGAGCGTCCTACGAGCAGTACTTC. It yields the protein CASAKGFGGASYEQYF.